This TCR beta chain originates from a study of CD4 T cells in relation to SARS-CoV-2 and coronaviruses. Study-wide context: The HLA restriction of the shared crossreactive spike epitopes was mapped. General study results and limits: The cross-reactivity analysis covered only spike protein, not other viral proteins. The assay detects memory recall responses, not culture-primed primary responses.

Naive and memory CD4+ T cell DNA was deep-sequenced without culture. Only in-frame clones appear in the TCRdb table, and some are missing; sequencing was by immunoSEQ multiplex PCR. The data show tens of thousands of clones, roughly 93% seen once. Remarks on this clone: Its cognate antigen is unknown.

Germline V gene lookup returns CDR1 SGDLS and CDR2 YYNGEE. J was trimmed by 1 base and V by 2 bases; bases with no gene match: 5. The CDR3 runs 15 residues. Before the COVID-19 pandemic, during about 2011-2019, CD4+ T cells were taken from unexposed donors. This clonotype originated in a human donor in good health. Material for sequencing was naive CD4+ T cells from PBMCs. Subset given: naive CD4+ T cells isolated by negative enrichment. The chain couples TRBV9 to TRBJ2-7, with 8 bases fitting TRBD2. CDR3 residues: CASSVSGTSSYEQYF. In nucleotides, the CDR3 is TGTGCCAGCAGCGTCAGCGGGACTAGTTCCTACGAGCAGTACTTC.